Listed here is a single T cell receptor beta chain. This entry belongs to a study of blood T cell repertoires in COVID-19. Study as a whole: There were acute and convalescent COVID-19 samples, and they came from the United States, Italy and Spain.

CDR1 and CDR2 from the germline V gene are SNHLY and FYNNEI. This CDR3 contains 14 residues. The V gene end was trimmed by 6 bases and the J gene end by 8 bases; junction bases not matched to a gene: 9. Using immunoSEQ multiplex PCR, the repertoire was profiled, and TCRdb retains in-frame clones only, with some absent. This sample carries 210,000 or so clones, approximately 85% of them seen once, and the ten largest clones take 7.6%. The sample comprised peripheral blood. The TCR sequence derives from a woman aged 45-65 years with active or convalescent COVID-19. The gene calls are TRBV2 and TRBJ1-3, with 8 bases aligning to TRBD1. The CDR3 sequence: CASRVTDRGHTIYF. DNA of the CDR3: TGTGCCAGCAGGGTAACAGACAGGGGCCACACCATATATTTT.